This T cell receptor beta chain was sequenced during a study of cytomegalovirus exposure and HLA in healthy donors. Both 60 Vbeta primers and 13 Jbeta primers went into the PCR. Measured with immunoSEQ multiplex PCR; TCRdb has only the in-frame clones, and not every one. Counted here are over 150,000 clones, approximately 74% occurring once; the ten biggest clones make up over 2.5%. In regard to this clone: Its antigen is not identified.

Study-wide results and limits: The likely explanation for a cluster of highly shared sequence variants was sequencing artifact. According to a later analysis, donors in an Asian-associated ancestry cluster reportedly had fewer N-insertions than the approximately 670-donor mean. Most of the CMV-associated TCR beta chains (in a later analysis) appeared to be HLA-restricted.

The source of this sequence is a woman in her twenties or thirties in good health and CMV-seronegative. Sequences were obtained from PBMCs.

CDR3 residues: CASRPPGGTEAFF. DNA of the CDR3: TGTGCCAGCAGACCACCTGGAGGCACTGAAGCTTTCTTT. The rearrangement links TRBV28 to TRBJ1-1; D remains ambiguous. In germline, CDR1 is MDHEN, CDR2 SYDVKM. The CDR3 is 13 amino acids. V was cut by 6 bases and J by 4 bases, with 12 bases left in between.